Shown below are 7 T cell receptor beta chains from a single sample sequenced in a study of Graves' ophthalmopathy and Graves' hyperthyroidism. Amplification of TCR beta CDR3 regions used RNA transcripts. The first round was an RT-PCR with HTBI primers, and the second round was a multiplex PCR. MiXCR, run by TCRdb on the multiplex PCR reads, gives a single entry per CDR3 protein. Among over a million distinct CDR3 sequences listed, roughly 35% were seen once. The source material was peripheral blood or thyroid tissue (not recorded which). The origin of the receptors is an adult man with Graves' hyperthyroidism.

This clonotype occurred many times. The chain employs TRBV5-1 and TRBJ2-3; 8 bases map to TRBD1. Looked up from germline, CDR1 is SGHRS and CDR2 is YFSETQ. V lost 0 bases, J lost 2 bases, and 2 bases stayed unmatched. The CDR3 length is 15 residues. For the CDR3, the DNA is TGCGCCAGCAGCTTGGAGGACAGGGCCACAGATACGCAGTATTTT. Protein sequence: CASSLEDRATDTQYF. The full variable domain, its missing parts supplied by reference TRBV5-1 and TRBJ2-3, is KAGVTQTPRYLIKTRGQQVTLSCSPISGHRSVSWYQQTPGQGLQFLFEYFSETQRNKGNFPGRFSGRQFSNSRSEMNVSTLELGDSALYLCASSLEDRATDTQYFGPGTRLTVL.

This clonotype turned up a few times. V is TRBV28 and J is TRBJ1-2, with a possible D match to TRBD1 (6 bases). Germline V gene sequence: CDR1 MDHEN, CDR2 SYDVKM. V shed 5 bases and J shed 8 bases, with 15 bases lying between them. The CDR3 loop spans 13 amino acids. CDR3 bases: TGTGCCAGCAGTATCACAGGGTGGTCGGGCTACACCTTC. It is translated as CASSITGWSGYTF.

This clonotype was seen many times. The rearrangement links TRBV10-3 to TRBJ2-7, with D possibly TRBD2 on 6 matching bases. Germline V gene sequence: CDR1 ENHRY, CDR2 SYGVKD. The CDR3 spans 16 residues. Trimming cost V 2 bases and J 3 bases, with 17 bases left between them. CDR3 sequence: CAISEKGGRGYYEQYF. As DNA, the CDR3 is TGTGCCATCAGTGAGAAGGGTGGGCGGGGATACTACGAGCAGTACTTC.

This clonotype was observed a few times. The CDR3 DNA reads as TGTGCTAGGCCGGGACAGGGGACCACTGAAGCTTTCTTT. This encodes CARPGQGTTEAFF. The genes are TRBV13 and TRBJ1-1, with 10 bases matching TRBD1. The CDR3 is made up of 13 amino acids. CDR1 is PRHDT, CDR2 FYEKMQ, per germline (reference sequence).

CDR3 sequence reads: CASSEVEGNNHGYTF. The CDR3 DNA follows: TGTGCCAGCAGTGAAGTCGAAGGGAACAACCATGGCTACACCTTC. V and J are TRBV2 and TRBJ1-2; no definite D call. Germline V gives CDR1 SNHLY, CDR2 FYNNEI. This CDR3 has 15 residues. The V gene lost 1 base and the J gene lost 6 bases, with 15 bases spanning the gap. Together with reference TRBV2 and TRBJ1-2, the CDR3 gives the full variable domain: EPEVTQTPSHQVTQMGQEVILRCVPISNHLYFYWYRQILGQKVEFLVSFYNNEISEKSEIFDDQFSVERPDGSNFTLKIRSTKLEDSAMYFCASSEVEGNNHGYTFGSGTRLTVV.

This clonotype has just one count. A much larger clone is a single base away; this may be a read error. The V call is TRBV20-1, the J call TRBJ1-1; possible D gene TRBD1, 6 bases. V gave up 3 bases and J gave up 5 bases, with 16 bases separating them. This CDR3 spans 14 amino acids. The germline V gene encodes CDR1 DFQATT and CDR2 SNEGSKA (reference sequence). This CDR3 is CSARVGGPRTEAFF. DNA for the CDR3: TGCAGTGCTAGGGTCGGGGGGCCACGGACTGAAGCTTTCTTT.

This clonotype was observed many times. V usage is TRBV20-1 and J usage is TRBJ2-7, with 10 bases lining up with TRBD2. Trimming removed 3 bases from V and 5 bases from J; junction bases left unmatched: 10. This CDR3 comprises 15 residues. Germline CDR1 is DFQATT and CDR2 is SNEGSKA (reference sequence). This CDR3 is CSARRVAGGYHEQYF. The DNA of the CDR3 is TGCAGTGCTAGGAGGGTAGCGGGGGGATACCACGAGCAGTACTTC.